This T cell receptor (beta chain) was profiled in a study of regulatory T cells in long-lasting Graves disease. The wider study: Treatment with antithyroid drugs for over 5 years, together with positive TSH receptor antibodies, meant persistent Graves' disease.

The CDR3 runs 14 residues. CDR1 and CDR2 from the germline V gene are LNHDA and SQIVND (reference sequence). V was cut by 2 bases and J by 12 bases, with 17 bases left in between. As for time point: persistent/refractory GD, antithyroid drugs over 5 years with positive TRAb. RNA isolated from PBMCs was used to make the TCR library. This clonotype appeared a few times. Arm-PCR of CDR3 regions and iRepertoire HTBI primers were the basis on which TCR beta libraries were built. Each CDR3 protein gets one entry after TCRdb re-called the multiplex PCR reads with MiXCR. Of approximately 400,000 distinct CDR3 sequences in the sample, roughly 24% were seen once.

The starting material was peripheral blood mononuclear cells (PBMCs), obtained when the disease was refractory, from a patient treated with antithyroid drugs. The TCR originated in a woman between 35 and 50 years old with Graves disease. The chain combines TRBV19 with TRBJ2-4; the D gene is possibly TRBD2 (9 bases). Here the CDR3 reads CASSIQGASGDQYF. The CDR3 DNA is TGTGCCAGTAGTATACAGGGGGCTAGCGGGGATCAGTACTTC.